The clone carrying this T cell receptor (beta chain) has only a few counts. The CDR3 extends over 16 amino acids. Germline V lookup: CDR1 SGHTA, CDR2 FQGNSA. Trimming removed 4 bases from V and 2 bases from J; junction bases left unmatched: 11. These data originate in a study of blood T cell repertoires in COVID-19. Original processing methods: Amplifying reference gene primers gave estimates of nucleated cell counts. Produced via immunoSEQ multiplex PCR; TCRdb's table is partial and in-frame only. D and trimming were read from the DNA, whereas the V and J calls and clone size are those reported in that table. Found here are 120,000 to 150,000 clones, over 75% of them singletons; the top ten hold approximately 1.4%.

Sequenced input: peripheral blood. This chain connects TRBV7-2 to TRBJ2-7; the match to TRBD2 covers 7 bases. The sequence was collected from a human donor in a cohort sampled during active COVID-19. CDR3 region: CASSSYSTSATYEQYF. The CDR3 region has the DNA TGTGCCAGCAGCTCATACAGTACTAGCGCCACCTACGAGCAGTACTTC.